These 9 T cell receptor beta chains were sequenced from one sample in a study of PD-L1 blockade in urothelial cancer (dated by TCRdb to between 2016 and 2019). According to the study, the label for this sample's time point signals: pretreatment peripheral blood. Libraries came from the immunoSEQ multiplex PCR assay. As stored in TCRdb, this immuneACCESS dataset retains in-frame rearrangements with V and J assigned. A fraction of the clones does not appear; measured against another copy, unresolved V genes explain less than half of the discrepancy, and the remainder lacks a known reason. This sample holds about 63,000 clones; 81% were observed only once. The ten largest clones take up around 5.7% of the sample. Sequenced material: PBMCs, taken around atezolizumab (anti-PD-L1) treatment. These TCRs come from a man between 65 and 85 years old with urothelial cancer.

V gene TRBV18 combines with J gene TRBJ2-1, with 8 bases matching TRBD2. Looked up from germline, CDR1 is KGHSH and CDR2 is LQKENI. The J segment lost 2 bases and the V segment lost 4 bases, leaving 7 bases of the junction unmatched. The CDR3 runs 16 residues. CDR3 in DNA: TGTGCCAGCTCACTAGACTCGGGGGGGGCCTACAATGAGCAGTTCTTC. It translates to CASSLDSGGAYNEQFF.

This chain joins TRBV7-2 and TRBJ1-2; TRBD1 matches at 7 bases. The CDR3 spans 13 residues. V was pared by 6 bases and J by 5 bases, with 6 bases of the junction left unmatched. Germline-derived CDR1 and CDR2 are SGHTA and FQGNSA. CDR3 in DNA: TGTGCCAGCAGTCCGACAGGGTCTTATGGCTACACCTTC. The encoded protein is CASSPTGSYGYTF. The entire variable domain, with the rest obtained from reference TRBV7-2 and TRBJ1-2, is as follows: GAGVSQSPSNKVTEKGKDVELRCDPISGHTALYWYRQSLGQGLEFLIYFQGNSAPDKSGLPSDRFSAERTGGSVSTLTIQRTQQEDSAVYLCASSPTGSYGYTFGSGTRLTVV.

The CDR3 loop reads CASSQQAGGIRNTIYF. The DNA for the CDR3 is TGCGCCAGCAGCCAACAAGCTGGGGGGATAAGAAACACCATATATTTT. The chain has TRBV4-3 and TRBJ1-3; D possibly corresponds to TRBD1 (5 bases). There are 16 residues in the CDR3. Trimming removed 2 bases from V and 5 bases from J, with 16 bases in between. Germline CDR1 is LGHNA and CDR2 is YSLEER.

The rearrangement joins TRBV7-3 to TRBJ2-5, with a possible D match to TRBD2 (7 bases). Germline-derived CDR1 and CDR2 are SGHTA and FQGTGA. This CDR3 region has 14 residues. V shed 4 bases and J shed 3 bases, with 12 bases lying between them. The chain's CDR3 is CASSSGGSEETQYF. The CDR3 DNA reads TGTGCCAGCAGCTCGGGGGGCAGCGAAGAGACCCAGTACTTC.

J is TRBJ2-1 and V is TRBV7-9, with 7 bases aligning to TRBD2. The junction had 3 bases not matched to a gene; V was cut back by 5 bases and J by 5 bases. Germline V lookup: CDR1 SEHNR, CDR2 FQNEAQ (reference sequence). The CDR3 has 13 amino acids. The CDR3 DNA reads TGTGCCAGCAGCCTTGGACTAGACAATGAGCAGTTCTTC. It encodes CASSLGLDNEQFF.

This clone is a singleton in its sample. The V and J genes are TRBV11-3 and TRBJ2-3; D might be TRBD2 (6 bases). Germline CDR1 and CDR2: SGHNT and YENEEA. CDR3 length: 15 residues. Deletions cut 5 bases from V and 4 bases from J, with 16 bases between. CDR3 coding DNA: TGTGCCAGCAGCACACGGGGGATCGGAGCAGATACGCAGTATTTT. As protein: CASSTRGIGADTQYF.

V and J are TRBV15 and TRBJ1-5, with 7 bases identical to TRBD1. The trim removed 9 bases at V and 1 base at J, leaving 6 bases unmatched. Per the germline V gene, CDR1 is LNHNV and CDR2 is YYDKDF (reference sequence). The CDR3 covers 14 residues. DNA for the CDR3: TGTGCCACAAGCGGGACAGAGAGCAATCAGCCCCAGCATTTT. Translation gives CATSGTESNQPQHF.

CDR3 DNA sequence: TGCAGCGGTGGGATGGGACAGAACACTGAAGCTTTCTTT. It encodes CSGGMGQNTEAFF. The chain couples TRBV29-1 to TRBJ1-1; weak D call: TRBD1 (6 bases). The CDR3 loop spans 13 amino acids. V gave up 7 bases and J gave up 1 base, with 13 bases separating them. The germline CDR1 and CDR2 sequences are SQVTM and ANQGSEA.

The chain employs TRBV11-3 and TRBJ1-2; 8 bases match TRBD1. CDR1 is SGHNT, CDR2 YENEEA, per germline. V was pared by 5 bases and J by 8 bases, with 13 bases of the junction left unmatched. The CDR3 runs to 15 residues. CDR3 sequence (DNA): TGTGCCAGCAGCGGTAGACAGGGGACTGTTGACGGCTACACCTTC. This sequence encodes CASSGRQGTVDGYTF.